Detailed here is one T cell receptor beta chain. This entry comes from a study of CD8+ T cells in alopecia areata. Across the whole study: Treated patients took oral tofacitinib at 5 to 10 mg twice daily. Tofacitinib ran for 6 to 18 months before 6 months off drug.

Isolated RNA was reverse transcribed into cDNA used as the sequencing template. Produced via immunoSEQ multiplex PCR; TCRdb's table is partial and in-frame only. The table includes around 61,000 clones, under 55% detected once. CDR1 is SNHLY, CDR2 FYNNEI, per germline. J lost 2 bases, V lost 6 bases, and 11 bases had no gene match. This CDR3 has 17 amino acids. Here the sequenced sample was CD8+ T cells sorted from blood, taken at week 0. The chain carries TRBV2 and TRBJ2-3, with 10 nucleotides matching TRBD2. The source of this sequence is a human donor with alopecia areata. CDR3 residues: CASRGLAATISTDTQYF. The CDR3 coding sequence is TGTGCCAGCAGAGGACTAGCGGCTACGATTTCCACAGATACGCAGTATTTT.